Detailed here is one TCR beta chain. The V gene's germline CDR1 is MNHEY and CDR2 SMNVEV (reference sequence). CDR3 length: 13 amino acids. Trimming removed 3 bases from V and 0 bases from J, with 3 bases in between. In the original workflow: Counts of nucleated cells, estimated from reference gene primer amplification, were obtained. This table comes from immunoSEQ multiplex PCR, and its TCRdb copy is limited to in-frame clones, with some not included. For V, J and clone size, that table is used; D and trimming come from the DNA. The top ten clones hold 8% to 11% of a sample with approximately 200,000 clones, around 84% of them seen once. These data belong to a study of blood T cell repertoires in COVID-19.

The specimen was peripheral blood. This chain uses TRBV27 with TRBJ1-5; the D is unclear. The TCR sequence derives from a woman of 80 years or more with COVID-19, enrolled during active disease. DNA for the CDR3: TGTGCCAGCAGTTTCCGTAGCAATCAGCCCCAGCATTTT. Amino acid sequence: CASSFRSNQPQHF.